This TCR beta chain was sequenced during a study of blood T cell repertoires in COVID-19. In the study overall: The samples span acute and convalescent COVID-19 from the United States, Italy and Spain.

Residents of approximately 25 US areas, aged roughly 18 to 89 years, made up the participants. Sequencing was performed with immunoSEQ multiplex PCR; in TCRdb, only in-frame clones are kept and a portion is missing. The top ten hold 15% of the sample, which has 200,000 to 250,000 clones, roughly four fifths seen once. This clone was counted only a few times. From germline, CDR1 is SGHVS and CDR2 FQNEAQ. This CDR3 spans 16 amino acids. Trimming took 5 bases from V and 0 from J, leaving 14 bases between them. The TCR originated in a man aged 35-49 years who had recovered from COVID-19. The rearrangement links TRBV7-8 to TRBJ1-5; D gene unclear. The sequenced sample consisted of PBMCs or T cells enriched from blood (not recorded which). CDR3 DNA sequence: TGTGCCAGCAGCCCACAGCAGAGAGCTAGCAATCAGCCCCAGCATTTT. Translated: CASSPQQRASNQPQHF.